This is a list of T cell receptor beta chains from one sample in a study of cytomegalovirus exposure and HLA in healthy donors. The table came from immunoSEQ multiplex PCR; TCRdb's copy has only in-frame clones and leaves some out. The table shows over 130,000 clones, with roughly 76% occurring only once. The material sequenced was PBMCs. The receptors originated from a female donor in good health and CMV-seronegative. Each CDR3 is given with its conserved first and last residue. Each record gives: V gene, J gene, CDR3 protein.

TRBV6-1	TRBJ1-2	CASSETPGGVGYGYTF
TRBV7-6	TRBJ2-1	CASSLRGGVEQFF
TRBV9	TRBJ1-3	CASSPRGGPSGNTIYF
TRBV18	TRBJ2-2	CASSPQRGGELFF
TRBV5-6	-	CASSFPGGSSYEQYF
TRBV5-6	TRBJ1-5	CASSLAAGAGNQPQHF
TRBV7-2	TRBJ2-1	CASSLVTSNEQFF
TRBV5-6	TRBJ1-2	CASSLAPGGDYGYAF
TRBV15	TRBJ2-2	CATSRVGNGELFF
TRBV11-2	TRBJ1-1	CASSLRAGLNTEAFF
TRBV10-3	TRBJ2-7	CAIRGTGPEQYF
TRBV7-3	TRBJ2-3	CASSLLAASTDTQYF
TRBV5-1	TRBJ2-7	CASSFPRTGEYEQYF
TRBV11-2	TRBJ1-2	CASSLEGPLNGYTF
TRBV9	TRBJ1-2	CASSASGGERYGYTF
TRBV30	TRBJ1-5	CAWSAGFSGNQPQHF
TRBV19	TRBJ1-5	CASSMYGTRDQPQHF
TRBV5-1	TRBJ2-7	CASSLVSGRVLDEQYF
TRBV30	TRBJ1-1	CAWRLRTLRPQQTSHANTEAFF
TRBV6-4	TRBJ2-3	CASSDSSGAATDTQYF
TRBV4-1	TRBJ2-7	CASSQDAAGGPYEQYF
TRBV13	TRBJ2-7	CASSLLSSGASYEQYF
TRBV27	TRBJ2-7	CASSPTGNYEQYF
TRBV29-1	TRBJ2-7	CSVSPPTGVSYEQYF
TRBV6-6	TRBJ1-1	CASSTPGHSTEAFF
TRBV13	TRBJ1-1	CASSPDRRAEAFF
TRBV5-1	TRBJ1-5	CASSRLGGQPQHF
TRBV19	TRBJ2-2	CASSIWGLSGELFF
TRBV7-9	TRBJ1-2	CASSPWATDGYTF